These T cell receptor beta chains were read from a single sample in a study of T cells in Graves' hyperthyroidism and ophthalmopathy. TCRdb called the multiplex PCR reads again in MiXCR, with one record for every CDR3 protein. Of under 300,000 distinct CDR3 sequences detected, roughly an eighth appear once; the ten largest clones hold less than 8%. The source material was blood. These receptors were collected from a woman in her 40s with Graves' hyperthyroidism. Each CDR3 is given with its conserved first and last residue. The D gene is left open where the match is weak. Clone size, where shown, is once, few, many, or a class for clones that have expanded.

D gene: -; J gene: TRBJ1-4; V gene: TRBV6-1; clone size: many; CDR3 protein: CAIGRGVPNEKLFF; CDR3 DNA: TGTGCCATAGGGAGAGGGGTTCCTAATGAAAAACTGTTTTTT
D gene: TRBD1; J gene: TRBJ1-1; V gene: TRBV20-1; clone size: -; CDR3 protein: CSARDLRGGAFF; CDR3 DNA: TGCAGTGCTAGAGATCTCAGGGGGGGAGCTTTCTTT
D gene: TRBD2; J gene: TRBJ2-3; V gene: TRBV7-6; clone size: few; CDR3 protein: CASSQLSGTTTGTQYF; CDR3 DNA: TGTGCCAGCAGCCAGCTTAGCGGGACGACCACAGGTACGCAGTATTTT
D gene: -; J gene: TRBJ2-7; V gene: TRBV28; clone size: many; CDR3 protein: CASSLQGSVQYF; CDR3 DNA: TGTGCCAGCAGTCTTCAAGGTAGTGTGCAGTACTTC
D gene: TRBD2; J gene: TRBJ2-1; V gene: TRBV11-2; clone size: -; CDR3 protein: CASSLTSSGKHNEQFF; CDR3 DNA: TGTGCCAGCAGCTTAACGTCTAGCGGGAAGCACAATGAGCAGTTCTTC
D gene: -; J gene: TRBJ1-5; V gene: TRBV16; clone size: -; CDR3 protein: CASSQSGGSYSNQPQHF; CDR3 DNA: TGTGCCAGCAGCCAATCGGGCGGGAGTTATAGCAATCAGCCCCAGCATTTT
D gene: TRBD1; J gene: TRBJ2-4; V gene: TRBV10-3; clone size: few; CDR3 protein: CATYPGTGRKNIQYF; CDR3 DNA: TGTGCCACCTATCCCGGGACAGGGCGCAAAAACATTCAGTACTTC
D gene: -; J gene: TRBJ1-2; V gene: TRBV24-1; clone size: many; CDR3 protein: CATSDHRSVGYGYTF; CDR3 DNA: TGTGCCACCAGTGACCACAGGTCTGTTGGCTATGGCTACACCTTC
D gene: TRBD1; J gene: TRBJ1-5; V gene: TRBV6-1; clone size: -; CDR3 protein: CASTRIQGEPQHF; CDR3 DNA: TGTGCCAGCACCCGAATACAGGGGGAGCCCCAGCATTTT
D gene: TRBD1; J gene: TRBJ2-7; V gene: TRBV6-1; clone size: many; CDR3 protein: CASSPGQGSYEQYF; CDR3 DNA: TGTGCCAGCAGTCCGGGACAGGGTTCCTACGAGCAGTACTTC
D gene: -; J gene: TRBJ2-7; V gene: TRBV20-1; clone size: many; CDR3 protein: CSARDRVSNYEQYF; CDR3 DNA: TGCAGTGCTAGAGATCGCGTTAGCAACTACGAGCAGTACTTC
D gene: -; J gene: TRBJ1-3; V gene: TRBV25-1; clone size: -; CDR3 protein: CASSSDSTGNTIYF; CDR3 DNA: TGTGCCAGCAGTTCCGACAGCACTGGAAACACCATATATTTT
D gene: TRBD2; J gene: TRBJ2-5; V gene: TRBV7-3; clone size: -; CDR3 protein: CASSSVAGGQETQYF; CDR3 DNA: TGTGCCAGCAGCTCCGTAGCGGGAGGGCAAGAGACCCAGTACTTC
D gene: -; J gene: TRBJ1-1; V gene: TRBV27; clone size: many; CDR3 protein: CASSPQQGMSTEAFF; CDR3 DNA: TGTGCCAGCAGTCCCCAACAGGGCATGAGCACTGAAGCTTTCTTT
D gene: -; J gene: TRBJ2-1; V gene: TRBV6-2/TRBV6-3; clone size: -; CDR3 protein: CASSYSIAGGYYNEQFF; CDR3 DNA: TGTGCCAGCAGTTACTCGATAGCTGGGGGCTACTACAATGAGCAGTTCTTC
D gene: -; J gene: TRBJ2-7; V gene: TRBV30; clone size: many; CDR3 protein: CAWSPTGTLAYEQYF; CDR3 DNA: TGTGCCTGGAGCCCCACCGGGACTTTAGCCTACGAGCAGTACTTC
D gene: -; J gene: TRBJ2-7; V gene: TRBV7-2; clone size: many; CDR3 protein: CASSLVSRVEPYF; CDR3 DNA: TGTGCCAGCAGCTTAGTTTCCAGGGTTGAGCCGTACTTC
D gene: -; J gene: TRBJ2-3; V gene: TRBV11-3; clone size: many; CDR3 protein: CASSSVGGRTDTQYF; CDR3 DNA: TGTGCCAGCAGCTCCGTTGGGGGAAGAACAGATACGCAGTATTTT
D gene: -; J gene: TRBJ2-7; V gene: TRBV18; clone size: many; CDR3 protein: CASSPPNRDTYEQYF; CDR3 DNA: TGTGCCAGCTCACCACCAAACCGGGACACCTACGAGCAGTACTTC
D gene: TRBD1; J gene: TRBJ1-1; V gene: TRBV29-1; clone size: -; CDR3 protein: CSALGGRNTEAFF; CDR3 DNA: TGCAGCGCTCTAGGGGGCCGGAACACTGAAGCTTTCTTT
D gene: TRBD1; J gene: TRBJ1-1; V gene: TRBV28; clone size: many; CDR3 protein: CANSQLPGQGGAEAFF; CDR3 DNA: TGTGCCAACAGCCAATTACCGGGACAGGGCGGCGCTGAAGCTTTCTTT
D gene: TRBD2; J gene: TRBJ2-3; V gene: TRBV2; clone size: many; CDR3 protein: CASSGRTSGSTYF; CDR3 DNA: TGTGCCAGCAGTGGTCGGACTAGCGGGAGCACGTATTTT
D gene: TRBD2; J gene: TRBJ2-3; V gene: TRBV4-1; clone size: -; CDR3 protein: CASSRGRAGTDTQYF; CDR3 DNA: TGCGCCAGCAGCCGCGGGAGGGCCGGGACAGATACGCAGTATTTT
D gene: -; J gene: TRBJ1-5; V gene: TRBV18; clone size: -; CDR3 protein: CASSPNYRAGNQPQHF; CDR3 DNA: TGTGCCAGCTCACCAAACTACAGGGCCGGCAATCAGCCCCAGCATTTT
D gene: -; J gene: TRBJ1-1; V gene: TRBV18; clone size: many; CDR3 protein: CASSPSTGGTEAFF; CDR3 DNA: TGTGCCAGCTCACCGTCGACAGGAGGCACTGAAGCTTTCTTT
D gene: TRBD1; J gene: TRBJ1-2; V gene: TRBV6-5; clone size: many; CDR3 protein: CASSYSGTGGGYTF; CDR3 DNA: TGTGCCAGCAGTTACTCCGGGACAGGTGGTGGCTACACCTTC
D gene: -; J gene: TRBJ1-5; V gene: TRBV6-1; clone size: -; CDR3 protein: CASKEGRASNQPQHF; CDR3 DNA: TGTGCCAGCAAGGAAGGCAGGGCGAGCAATCAGCCCCAGCATTTT
D gene: TRBD2; J gene: TRBJ2-7; V gene: TRBV20-1; clone size: many; CDR3 protein: CSATAGTSSYEQYF; CDR3 DNA: TGCAGTGCCACAGCCGGGACTAGCTCCTACGAGCAGTACTTC
D gene: -; J gene: TRBJ2-7; V gene: TRBV12-3/TRBV12-4; clone size: many; CDR3 protein: CASSFLSSHEQYF; CDR3 DNA: TGTGCCAGCAGTTTCCTATCCAGCCACGAGCAGTACTTC
D gene: -; J gene: TRBJ2-4; V gene: TRBV4-1; clone size: -; CDR3 protein: CASSQELPLAKNIQYF; CDR3 DNA: TGCGCCAGCAGCCAAGAACTCCCGTTAGCCAAAAACATTCAGTACTTC
D gene: -; J gene: TRBJ1-5; V gene: TRBV7-8; clone size: many; CDR3 protein: CASSRQEIDHQPQHF; CDR3 DNA: TGTGCCAGCAGCCGACAGGAGATAGACCATCAGCCCCAGCATTTT
D gene: -; J gene: TRBJ2-5; V gene: TRBV19; clone size: many; CDR3 protein: CASSIALGGETQYF; CDR3 DNA: TGTGCCAGTAGTATAGCCCTCGGGGGCGAGACCCAGTACTTC
D gene: -; J gene: TRBJ2-2; V gene: TRBV11-2; clone size: many; CDR3 protein: CASRGRGDTGELFF; CDR3 DNA: TGTGCCAGCAGGGGAAGGGGCGACACCGGGGAGCTGTTTTTT
D gene: -; J gene: TRBJ2-2; V gene: TRBV19; clone size: few; CDR3 protein: CASSIRGVPTGELFF; CDR3 DNA: TGTGCCAGTAGTATACGCGGGGTTCCCACCGGGGAGCTGTTTTTT
D gene: TRBD2; J gene: TRBJ2-5; V gene: TRBV28; clone size: many; CDR3 protein: CASTLTSGGETQYF; CDR3 DNA: TGTGCCAGCACCCTCACTAGCGGAGGAGAGACCCAGTACTTC
D gene: -; J gene: TRBJ1-2; V gene: TRBV7-9; clone size: few; CDR3 protein: CASSLRSQAAYGYTF; CDR3 DNA: TGTGCCAGCAGCTTACGTTCCCAAGCAGCCTATGGCTACACCTTC
D gene: -; J gene: TRBJ2-1; V gene: TRBV9; clone size: -; CDR3 protein: CASSVAPVGTPGGNEQFF; CDR3 DNA: TGTGCCAGCAGCGTAGCCCCAGTAGGGACCCCGGGTGGGAATGAGCAGTTCTTC
D gene: -; J gene: TRBJ1-5; V gene: TRBV20-1; clone size: -; CDR3 protein: CSARLGGFNQPQHF; CDR3 DNA: TGCAGTGCTAGGTTGGGGGGTTTCAATCAGCCCCAGCATTTT
D gene: TRBD1; J gene: TRBJ1-6; V gene: TRBV28; clone size: many; CDR3 protein: CASSRTGDGSPLHF; CDR3 DNA: TGTGCCAGCAGTCGGACAGGGGACGGTTCACCCCTCCACTTT
D gene: -; J gene: TRBJ2-2; V gene: TRBV11-2; clone size: many; CDR3 protein: CASSLVQGRTGELFF; CDR3 DNA: TGTGCCAGCAGCTTAGTTCAGGGACGCACCGGGGAGCTGTTTTTT
D gene: -; J gene: TRBJ1-1; V gene: TRBV7-3; clone size: many; CDR3 protein: CASSITSNTEAFF; CDR3 DNA: TGTGCCAGCAGTATTACGTCGAACACTGAAGCTTTCTTT
D gene: -; J gene: TRBJ1-2; V gene: TRBV3-1; clone size: many; CDR3 protein: CASSQDDRNYGYTF; CDR3 DNA: TGTGCCAGCAGCCAAGACGACAGAAACTATGGCTACACCTTC
D gene: -; J gene: TRBJ2-7; V gene: TRBV24-1; clone size: many; CDR3 protein: CATSDAGAGRSYEQYF; CDR3 DNA: TGTGCCACCAGTGATGCAGGGGCCGGACGCTCCTACGAGCAGTACTTC
D gene: -; J gene: TRBJ1-2; V gene: TRBV7-2; clone size: many; CDR3 protein: CASSIRRTDYGYTF; CDR3 DNA: TGTGCCAGCAGCATAAGACGGACGGACTATGGCTACACCTTC
D gene: -; J gene: TRBJ2-5; V gene: TRBV20-1; clone size: many; CDR3 protein: CSARVPGQKETQYF; CDR3 DNA: TGCAGTGCTAGAGTCCCGGGGCAAAAAGAGACCCAGTACTTC
D gene: TRBD2; J gene: TRBJ2-5; V gene: TRBV27; clone size: many; CDR3 protein: CASSPRLAGGGETQYF; CDR3 DNA: TGTGCCAGCAGCCCGCGACTAGCGGGAGGGGGAGAGACCCAGTACTTC